The clone carrying this TCR beta chain appeared once. Antigen unknown. V lost 2 bases, J lost 14 bases, and 12 bases lay in between. Germline-derived CDR1 and CDR2 are SNHLY and FYNNEI. The CDR3 sequence is 11 residues long. The sample originates from a study of OX40 agonist ivuxolimab in advanced cancers. Turning to the study itself: Ivuxolimab is an agonistic anti-OX40 (CD134) antibody, and patients were treated with it. Earlier anti-PD-1, anti-PD-L1 or anti-CTLA-4 therapy was permitted; 35% to 50% had received some. Three patients, one with hepatocellular carcinoma and two with cutaneous melanoma, responded partially. Study results and limitations: CD4+ T cells averaged fewer expanded clones than CD8+ T cells.

Repertoires were generated with immunoSEQ multiplex PCR, while TCRdb's copy carries only in-frame clones and drops some. The data contain about 83,000 clones, approximately 84% of them singletons. Specimen: CD4+ or CD8+ T cells sorted from blood, collected in a trial of the OX40 agonist ivuxolimab. The source of this sequence is an adult with an advanced solid tumor such as melanoma, head and neck, liver or kidney cancer. The gene calls are TRBV2 and TRBJ2-5; D not certain. The CDR3 sequence is CASSEYRAPYF. In DNA form, the CDR3 reads TGTGCCAGCAGTGAATATCGGGCCCCCTACTTC.